A selection of T cell receptor beta chains follows, all from one sample in a study of blood T cell repertoires in COVID-19. Assay used: immunoSEQ multiplex PCR; TCRdb lists only in-frame clones, some missing. The sample includes hundreds of thousands of clones, roughly four fifths seen only once; the top ten take less than 5.5%. Sequenced material: PBMCs or T cells enriched from blood (not recorded which). The receptors were sampled from a man between 40 and 49 years old who had been exposed to COVID-19. The CDR3 runs from the conserved cysteine through the conserved F or W. A D gene is named only where the DNA matches it firmly. Rows give clone size only sometimes, using once, few, many, or a class for an expanded clone.

CDR3 protein,CDR3 DNA,D gene,clone size,J gene,V gene
CASSLGGDPLVSFF,TGTGCCAGCAGTTTAGGGGGGGACCCCCTGGTATCTTTCTTT,.,.,TRBJ1-1,TRBV7-9
CASSLGRGAYEQYF,TGTGCCAGCAGCTTAGGCAGGGGAGCCTACGAGCAGTACTTC,.,.,TRBJ2-7,TRBV13
CATQAGGPGQQYF,TGTGCCACCCAAGCGGGAGGGCCGGGCCAGCAGTACTTC,TRBD2,few,TRBJ2-7,TRBV19
CASSLARENEQFF,TGTGCCAGCAGTTTGGCACGGGAGAATGAGCAGTTCTTC,.,.,TRBJ2-1,TRBV28
CSVVGLVDYEQYF,TGCAGCGTTGTGGGACTAGTTGACTACGAGCAGTACTTC,TRBD2,.,TRBJ2-7,TRBV29-1
CASSIWSSWEQETQYF,TGTGCCAGTAGTATTTGGTCCTCGTGGGAGCAAGAGACCCAGTACTTC,.,.,TRBJ2-5,TRBV19
CAWSVQEGKTQYF,TGTGCCTGGAGTGTACAGGAGGGGAAGACCCAGTACTTC,.,.,TRBJ2-5,TRBV30
CAWSAGTGETQYF,TGTGCCTGGAGTGCCGGGACAGGAGAGACCCAGTACTTC,TRBD1,.,TRBJ2-5,TRBV30
CASSDLAGAPNEQFF,TGTGCCAGCAGTGATCTCGCGGGAGCCCCCAATGAGCAGTTCTTC,TRBD2,.,TRBJ2-1,TRBV2
CASSMGGVDYGYTF,TGTGCCAGTAGTATGGGAGGGGTGGACTATGGCTACACCTTC,.,once,TRBJ1-2,TRBV19
CASSSGTGAYEQYF,TGCGCCAGCAGCTCCGGGACAGGGGCGTACGAGCAGTACTTC,TRBD1,.,TRBJ2-7,TRBV5-1
CASSQDVTGARDEKLFF,TGCGCCAGCAGCCAGGATGTTACAGGGGCTCGAGACGAAAAACTGTTTTTT,TRBD1,.,TRBJ1-4,TRBV4-1
CATSRTYRDRTYEQYF,TGTGCCACCAGCAGAACCTACCGGGACAGGACCTACGAGCAGTACTTC,TRBD1,.,TRBJ2-7,TRBV15
CASSLELGDSTYEQYF,TGTGCCAGCAGCTTAGAGCTCGGGGACTCGACCTACGAGCAGTACTTC,.,.,TRBJ2-7,TRBV11-2
CASSEAEGSWGTGELFF,TGTGCCAGCAGCGAGGCGGAGGGGAGTTGGGGCACCGGGGAGCTGTTTTTT,.,.,TRBJ2-2,TRBV9
CASTFEQGPYGYTF,TGCGCCAGCACTTTTGAACAGGGCCCCTATGGCTACACCTTC,.,.,TRBJ1-2,TRBV4-1
CASSLSTTSGRLGEQYF,TGTGCCAGCAGTTTATCGACTACTAGCGGGAGGTTGGGCGAGCAGTACTTC,TRBD2,.,TRBJ2-7,TRBV28
CASSNHRVSPLHF,TGTGCCAGCAGCAACCACAGGGTTTCACCCCTCCACTTT,.,.,TRBJ1-6,TRBV6-5
CASSIGQGNNEKLFF,TGTGCCAGCAGCATTGGACAGGGAAATAATGAAAAACTGTTTTTT,TRBD1,.,TRBJ1-4,TRBV7-9
CASSALTGTGLIRPLHF,TGTGCCAGCAGCGCCCTAACCGGGACAGGACTTATTCGACCCCTCCACTTT,TRBD1,once,TRBJ1-6,TRBV5-6
CASSLGASYEQYF,TGTGCCAGCAGTTTGGGAGCCTCCTACGAGCAGTACTTC,.,.,TRBJ2-7,TRBV12-3/TRBV12-4
CATSDSQGAPGELFF,TGTGCCACCAGTGACTCACAGGGGGCCCCCGGGGAGCTGTTTTTT,TRBD1,.,TRBJ2-2,TRBV24-1
CASSVGEGNSGNTIYF,TGTGCCAGCAGCGTGGGAGAAGGGAACTCTGGAAACACCATATATTTT,.,.,TRBJ1-3,TRBV9
CASSHQGQGYGVLFF,TGTGCCAGCAGCCACCAGGGACAGGGCTACGGAGTACTGTTTTTT,TRBD1,.,TRBJ1-4,TRBV7-9
CASSYGGSSPLHF,TGTGCCAGCAGTTACGGGGGGAGTTCACCCCTCCACTTT,.,.,TRBJ1-6,TRBV6-6
CASSETAGHTDTQYF,TGTGCCAGCAGTGAAACAGCGGGACACACAGATACGCAGTATTTT,.,.,TRBJ2-3,TRBV6-4
CASSDKTGYGGELFF,TGTGCCAGCAGTGACAAGACAGGGTACGGCGGGGAGCTGTTTTTT,TRBD1,.,TRBJ2-2,TRBV25-1
CSVGDRGARPQHF,TGCAGCGTTGGGGACAGGGGAGCAAGGCCCCAGCATTTT,TRBD1,.,TRBJ1-5,TRBV29-1
CASSPTAQSYEQYF,TGTGCCAGCAGCCCGACGGCACAGTCCTACGAGCAGTACTTC,.,.,TRBJ2-7,TRBV9
CASSLGPGSGTENEQFF,TGTGCCAGCAGCTTAGGGCCCGGTAGCGGGACAGAGAATGAGCAGTTCTTC,.,.,TRBJ2-1,TRBV7-8
CAISDGLAGEGYNEQFF,TGTGCCATCAGCGACGGACTAGCGGGAGAAGGATACAATGAGCAGTTCTTC,TRBD2,.,TRBJ2-1,TRBV10-3
CASSQEKGTIQGRGETQYF,TGCGCCAGCAGCCAAGAAAAAGGAACCATACAGGGGCGAGGAGAGACCCAGTACTTC,TRBD1,.,TRBJ2-5,TRBV4-1
CASSPRVGGVAEAFF,TGTGCCAGCTCACCAAGGGTAGGGGGTGTCGCTGAAGCTTTCTTT,.,.,TRBJ1-1,TRBV18
CASSPPGGWGGEQFF,TGTGCCAGCTCACCACCTGGCGGGTGGGGAGGTGAGCAGTTCTTC,.,.,TRBJ2-1,TRBV18
CASSHPGSPLHF,TGTGCCAGCAGCCACCCGGGGTCACCCCTCCACTTT,.,.,TRBJ1-6,TRBV7-3
CASSQGDWDRRAVALKLFF,TGCGCCAGCAGCCAAGGCGATTGGGACAGGAGGGCAGTCGCGTTAAAACTGTTTTTT,TRBD1,.,TRBJ1-4,TRBV4-1
CASSLEGSNYGYTF,TGTGCCAGCTCTCTGGAGGGATCAAACTATGGCTACACCTTC,.,few,TRBJ1-2,TRBV18
CASSVAARVRANEKLFF,TGTGCCAGCAGCGTAGCCGCGAGGGTACGGGCAAATGAAAAACTGTTTTTT,.,.,TRBJ1-4,TRBV9
CASSLDQGRAFF,TGTGCCAGCAGCTTAGATCAGGGCAGAGCTTTCTTT,.,.,TRBJ1-1,TRBV11-2
CASSTPTGMLGPDQPQHF,TGTGCCAGCAGCACCCCAACAGGGATGCTTGGTCCGGATCAGCCCCAGCATTTT,.,.,TRBJ1-5,TRBV2
CAWNLAGGFSGNTIYF,TGTGCCTGGAACCTAGCAGGGGGTTTCTCTGGAAACACCATATATTTT,TRBD1,.,TRBJ1-3,TRBV30
CAWSVMSGIEDEQFF,TGTGCCTGGAGTGTAATGAGCGGGATAGAGGATGAGCAGTTCTTC,TRBD2,.,TRBJ2-1,TRBV30
CASSNTVNNQPQHF,TGTGCCAGCAGCAATACAGTTAACAATCAGCCCCAGCATTTT,.,.,TRBJ1-5,TRBV6-5
CASSLVGDQPQHF,TGTGCCAGCAGCTTGGTCGGAGATCAGCCCCAGCATTTT,.,.,TRBJ1-5,TRBV7-2
CASSLGQGSFGYTF,TGCGCCAGCAGCTTGGGACAGGGTTCCTTCGGCTACACCTTC,TRBD1,few,TRBJ1-2,TRBV5-1
CASGRYVDRPSSYEQYF,TGTGCCAGTGGACGTTATGTGGACAGACCAAGCTCCTACGAGCAGTACTTC,.,.,TRBJ2-7,TRBV27
CASSLDLAGVVTDTQYF,TGTGCCAGCAGCTTAGATCTAGCGGGAGTAGTAACAGATACGCAGTATTTT,TRBD2,once,TRBJ2-3,TRBV11-2
CATSRDLLAVNRNTEAFF,TGTGCCACCAGCAGAGATCTACTCGCCGTCAATCGGAACACTGAAGCTTTCTTT,.,.,TRBJ1-1,TRBV15
CASSLWTGPNYGYTF,TGTGCCAGCAGCCTTTGGACAGGGCCAAACTATGGCTACACCTTC,TRBD1,.,TRBJ1-2,TRBV14